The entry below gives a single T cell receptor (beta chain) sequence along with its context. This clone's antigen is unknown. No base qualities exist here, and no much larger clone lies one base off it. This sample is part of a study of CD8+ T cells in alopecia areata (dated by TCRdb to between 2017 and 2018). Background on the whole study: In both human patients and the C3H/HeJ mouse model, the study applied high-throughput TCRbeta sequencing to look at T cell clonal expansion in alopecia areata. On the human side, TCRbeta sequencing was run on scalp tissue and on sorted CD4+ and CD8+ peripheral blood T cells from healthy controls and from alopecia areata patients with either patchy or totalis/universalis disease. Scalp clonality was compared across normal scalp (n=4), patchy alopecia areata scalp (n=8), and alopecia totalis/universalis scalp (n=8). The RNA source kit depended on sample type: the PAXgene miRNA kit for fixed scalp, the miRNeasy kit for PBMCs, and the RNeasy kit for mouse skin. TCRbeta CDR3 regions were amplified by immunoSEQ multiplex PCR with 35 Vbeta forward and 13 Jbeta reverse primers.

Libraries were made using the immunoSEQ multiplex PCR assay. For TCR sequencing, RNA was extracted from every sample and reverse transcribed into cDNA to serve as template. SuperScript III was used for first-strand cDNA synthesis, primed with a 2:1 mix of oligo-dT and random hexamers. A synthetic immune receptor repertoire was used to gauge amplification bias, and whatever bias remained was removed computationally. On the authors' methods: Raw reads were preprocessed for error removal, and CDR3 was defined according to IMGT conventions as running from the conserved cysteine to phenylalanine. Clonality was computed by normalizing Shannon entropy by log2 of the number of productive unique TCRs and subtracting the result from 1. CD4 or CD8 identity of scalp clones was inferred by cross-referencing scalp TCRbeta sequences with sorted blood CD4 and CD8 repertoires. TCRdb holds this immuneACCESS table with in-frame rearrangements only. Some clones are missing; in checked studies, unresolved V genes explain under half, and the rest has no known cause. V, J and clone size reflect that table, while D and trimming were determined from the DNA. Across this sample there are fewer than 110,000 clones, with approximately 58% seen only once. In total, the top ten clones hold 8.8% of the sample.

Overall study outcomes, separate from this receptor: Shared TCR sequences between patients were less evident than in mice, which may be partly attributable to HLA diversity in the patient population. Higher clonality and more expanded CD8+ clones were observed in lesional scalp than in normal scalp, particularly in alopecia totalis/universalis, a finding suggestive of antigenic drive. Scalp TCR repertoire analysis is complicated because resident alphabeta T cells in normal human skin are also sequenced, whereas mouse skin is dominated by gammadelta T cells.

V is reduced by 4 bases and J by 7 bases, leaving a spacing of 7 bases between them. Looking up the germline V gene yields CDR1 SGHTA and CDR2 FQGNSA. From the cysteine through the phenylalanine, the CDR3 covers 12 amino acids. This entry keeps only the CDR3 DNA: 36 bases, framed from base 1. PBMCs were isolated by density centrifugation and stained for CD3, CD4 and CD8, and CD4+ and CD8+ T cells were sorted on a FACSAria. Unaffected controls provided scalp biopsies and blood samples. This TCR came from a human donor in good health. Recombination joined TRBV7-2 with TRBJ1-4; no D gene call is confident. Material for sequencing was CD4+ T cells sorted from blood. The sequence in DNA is TGTGCCAGCAGCTCACCCGGTGAAAAACTGTTTTTT. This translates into CASSSPGEKLFF.